One and the same sample provided the 2 T cell receptor beta chains below, sequenced in a study of T cells in Graves' hyperthyroidism and ophthalmopathy. Amplified TCR beta CDR3 regions derived from RNA transcripts. HTBI primers drove first-round RT-PCR of the TCR CDR3. TCRdb re-called the multiplex PCR reads through MiXCR, storing one row per CDR3 protein. The data contain about 680,000 distinct CDR3 sequences, roughly a third of them seen just once; the ten biggest clones take up around 30%. Sample: blood. Source of these receptors: a woman aged 40 to 49 with Graves' hyperthyroidism.

The table lists this clonotype with a few counts. V gene TRBV16 combines with J gene TRBJ2-2, with 7 nucleotides matching TRBD1. This CDR3 is 17 amino acids long. With 5 bases clipped from V and 0 bases from J, the junction kept 9 bases outside the gene matches. From germline, CDR1 is KGHSY and CDR2 FQNENV. CDR3 sequence reads: CASSAIGQGANTGELFF. CDR3 coding DNA: TGTGCCAGCAGCGCAATCGGGCAGGGGGCGAACACCGGGGAGCTGTTTTTT. Full variable domain (remainder filled in from reference TRBV16 and TRBJ2-2): GEEVAQTPKHLVRGEGQKAKLYCAPIKGHSYVFWYQQVLKNEFKFLISFQNENVFDETGMPKERFSAKCLPNSPCSLEIQATKLEDSAVYFCASSAIGQGANTGELFFGEGSRLTVL.

The rearrangement links TRBV6-5 to TRBJ2-7; TRBD2 matches at 12 bases. The closer fit of TRBJ2-1 to the DNA end suggests the J call may be wrong. The CDR3 has 15 residues. Per germline, CDR1 MNHEY and CDR2 SVGAGI. CDR3 in DNA: TGTGCCATCAGCGATGGAGGGACTAGCGGGCCTGAGCAGTTCTTC. Protein product: CAISDGGTSGPEQFF.